This TCR beta chain was obtained from a study of T cell responses to AZD1222 COVID-19 vaccine. Points from the study as a whole: After two AZD1222 doses, spike-specific TCR breadth and depth rose versus day 0.

A word on this clone: Its antigen is unidentified.

Here immunoSEQ multiplex PCR was the method, and the copy in TCRdb shows in-frame clones only, minus some. The sample lists some 150,000 clones, 80% to 85% occurring once. Germline V gene data show CDR1 as SGHAT and CDR2 as FQNNGV. The CDR3 totals 15 residues. Trimming pared 4 bases from V and 7 bases from J, leaving 20 bases between. V is TRBV11-2 and J is TRBJ2-7; D possibly matches TRBD1 or TRBD2 (5 bases each). The material sequenced was peripheral blood, taken on day 0 of MenACWY control vaccination. The clonotype was recovered from an adult in good health. The CDR3 protein is CASSSRGGGRGEQYF. CDR3 sequence (DNA): TGTGCCAGCAGCTCTAGAGGTGGGGGTAGAGGAGAGCAGTACTTC. Filled out from reference TRBV11-2 and TRBJ2-7, the complete variable domain reads EAGVAQSPRYKIIEKRQSVAFWCNPISGHATLYWYQQILGQGPKLLIQFQNNGVVDDSQLPKDRFSAERLKGVDSTLKIQPAKLEDSAVYLCASSSRGGGRGEQYFGPGTRLTVT.